These 18 T cell receptor beta chains came from one sample sequenced in a study of blood T cell repertoires in COVID-19. Generated by immunoSEQ multiplex PCR, the TCRdb table keeps only in-frame clones and is missing some. The sample shows about 180,000 clones, around 88% of them seen only once. Sequencing was performed on peripheral blood. All receptors come from a young woman with acute or convalescent COVID-19.

V gene TRBV28 combines with J gene TRBJ1-6, with D uncertain. Germline V gene data show CDR1 as MDHEN and CDR2 as SYDVKM. The CDR3 extends over 16 amino acids. With 5 bases removed from V and 8 bases from J, the gap between germline ends came to 19 bases. The CDR3 bases are TGTGCCAGCAGTCTAACCGGCGGAAAGCTAGATTCACCCCTCCACTTT. Translation gives CASSLTGGKLDSPLHF.

The chain is built from TRBV7-9 and TRBJ1-3; D gene unclear. Germline V gene sequence: CDR1 SEHNR, CDR2 FQNEAQ (reference sequence). This CDR3 has 15 amino acids. Trimming shortened V by 5 bases and J by 0 bases, and 11 bases separated the two germline ends. The CDR3 loop reads CASSPSGISGNTIYF. In DNA, the CDR3 is TGTGCCAGCAGCCCTTCGGGTATCTCTGGAAACACCATATATTTT.

The gene calls are TRBV18 and TRBJ2-2; a possible D gene is TRBD2 (6 bases). CDR3 length: 15 amino acids. Trimming pared 2 bases from V and 3 bases from J, leaving 10 bases between. Germline V gene sequence: CDR1 KGHSH, CDR2 LQKENI. The CDR3 loop is CASSPSTGDTGELFF. The CDR3 DNA sequence: TGTGCCAGCTCACCATCCACGGGGGACACCGGGGAGCTGTTTTTT.

There are a few counts of this clone. The J gene is TRBJ2-5, the V gene TRBV9; TRBD2 matches 9 bases. Germline V gene lookup returns CDR1 SGDLS and CDR2 YYNGEE. After removal of 2 bases from V and 5 bases from J, the junction contained 16 bases not matched to a gene. There are 18 residues in the CDR3. CDR3 nucleotide sequence: TGTGCCAGCAGCGTCTTTGCGGGAGGGCCGAAGGGTAGGGAGACCCAGTACTTC. Its protein product is CASSVFAGGPKGRETQYF.

The rearrangement links TRBV11-2 to TRBJ2-7; tentatively, D is TRBD2 (6 bases). V was cut by 5 bases and J by 4 bases, with 15 bases left in between. The germline V gene has CDR1 SGHAT and CDR2 FQNNGV. The CDR3 consists of 14 residues. This CDR3 is CASSPGTGGYEQYF. In nucleotides, the CDR3 is TGTGCCAGCAGCCCCGGGACTGGGGGGTACGAGCAGTACTTC.

This clone was counted once. The chain employs TRBV5-1 and TRBJ2-7, with TRBD1 matching 7 bases. The germline V gene has CDR1 SGHRS and CDR2 YFSETQ. The CDR3 sequence is 16 residues long. Unmatched junction bases numbered 13, after V lost 0 bases and J lost 7 bases. CDR3 region: CASSLVGQVSLLEQYF. CDR3 coding DNA: TGCGCCAGCAGCTTGGTTGGACAGGTTTCCCTCCTTGAGCAGTACTTC.

The chain has TRBV7-9 and TRBJ1-2; maybe TRBD1 (5 bases). Between the trimmed V and J ends, which lost 3 bases and 8 bases, there was a span of 10 bases. Germline V lookup: CDR1 SEHNR, CDR2 FQNEAQ (reference sequence). This CDR3 has 12 residues. The CDR3 loop is CASSLVDRGYTF. CDR3 bases: TGTGCCAGCAGCTTGGTCGACAGAGGCTACACCTTC.

The chain joins TRBV5-4 to TRBJ2-1; 10 positions agree with TRBD2. V dropped 0 bases and J dropped 7; count of bases not matched to a gene: 4. CDR1 SGHNT and CDR2 YYREEE come from the germline V gene (reference sequence). This CDR3 comprises 15 residues. The CDR3 loop reads CASSLGLAGDNEQFF. The DNA of the CDR3 is TGTGCCAGCAGCTTGGGGCTAGCGGGAGATAATGAGCAGTTCTTC.

This chain uses TRBV15 with TRBJ2-2; 9 positions agree with TRBD1. The CDR3 contains 14 residues. CDR1 is LNHNV, CDR2 YYDKDF, per germline (reference sequence). V lost 1 base to trimming and J lost 6 bases; unmatched junction nucleotides: 0. CDR3 DNA sequence: TGTGCCACCAGCAGAGGGGACAGGGCCGGGGAGCTGTTTTTT. Translation: CATSRGDRAGELFF.

The gene calls are TRBV7-2 and TRBJ2-7; no reliable D call. Germline V lookup: CDR1 SGHTA, CDR2 FQGNSA. The CDR3 contains 14 residues. Trimming took off 4 bases at V and 3 bases at J, with 13 bases between the two ends. CDR3 sequence: CASSSPLVNYEQYF. The CDR3 nucleotides read TGTGCCAGCAGCTCACCCCTAGTCAACTACGAGCAGTACTTC.

This chain uses TRBV24-1 with TRBJ2-1; D remains ambiguous. The V gene's germline CDR1 is KGHDR and CDR2 SFDVKD. There are 13 residues in the CDR3. Trimming shortened V by 3 bases and J by 15 bases, and 17 bases separated the two germline ends. The CDR3 reads CATSDAVEADVFF. The CDR3 nucleotides are TGTGCCACCAGTGATGCCGTAGAGGCTGATGTGTTCTTC.

This clone came up a few times. V usage is TRBV7-8 and J usage is TRBJ2-7; D call uncertain. Germline CDR1 is SGHVS and CDR2 is FQNEAQ. V was trimmed by 1 base and J by 0 bases, leaving 7 bases between them. CDR3 length equals 14 residues. CDR3 protein: CASSLVSSSYEQYF. In nucleotides, the CDR3 is TGTGCCAGCAGCTTAGTATCCAGCTCCTACGAGCAGTACTTC.

The J gene is TRBJ2-1, the V gene TRBV3-1 (or the pseudogene TRBV3-2), with 10 bases matching TRBD2. CDR1 is LGHDT, CDR2 YNNKEL, per germline (reference sequence). This CDR3 is built from 13 residues. Germline trimming cut 4 bases from V and 13 bases from J; bases unmatched to any gene: 7. Here the CDR3 DNA reads TGTGCCAGCAGCCCTAGCGGGAGAGTTCGACAGTTCTTC. Residues: CASSPSGRVRQFF.

In this sample, this clone turned up a few times. This chain links TRBV2 with TRBJ2-1, with a weak D call TRBD1 (6 bases). V was shortened by 4 bases and J by 7 bases, with 11 bases between the two germline ends. Germline V gene data show CDR1 as SNHLY and CDR2 as FYNNEI. The CDR3 covers 13 residues. The CDR3 region is CASSAGQGNEQFF. CDR3 DNA sequence: TGTGCCAGCAGTGCTGGCCAGGGGAATGAGCAGTTCTTC.

This chain uses TRBV7-9 with TRBJ1-5; D is perhaps TRBD1 (5 bases). Germline CDR1 SEHNR, CDR2 FQNEAQ (reference sequence). V was cut by 1 base and J by 4 bases, with 11 bases left in between. CDR3 size: 15 residues. The CDR3 DNA reads TGTGCCAGCAGCTTAGTGGGGGGAGGGAATCAGCCCCAGCATTTT. Its translation is CASSLVGGGNQPQHF.

The chain recombines TRBV7-9 with TRBJ1-4, with 10 positions matching TRBD1. The germline CDR1 and CDR2 sequences are SEHNR and FQNEAQ (reference sequence). The V gene end was trimmed by 1 base and the J gene end by 7 bases; junction bases not matched to a gene: 3. The CDR3 contains 15 residues. This CDR3 reads CASSLGDRGGEKLFF. The CDR3, as DNA: TGTGCCAGCAGCTTAGGGGACAGGGGCGGTGAAAAACTGTTTTTT.

V usage is TRBV2 and J usage is TRBJ2-1; 7 nucleotides match TRBD2. The CDR3 contains 14 residues. Germline V lookup: CDR1 SNHLY, CDR2 FYNNEI. Trimming removed 6 bases from V and 2 bases from J; junction bases left unmatched: 4. The CDR3 region is CASRGLETYNEQFF. As DNA, the CDR3 is TGTGCCAGCAGAGGACTAGAGACCTACAATGAGCAGTTCTTC.

CDR3 nucleotides: TGTGCCAGCAGTTACTCCGAACCACTCTACAATGAGCAGTTCTTC. It codes for CASSYSEPLYNEQFF. V is TRBV6-5 and J is TRBJ2-1; no firm D call. The CDR3 length is 15 residues. The ends were cut back, 0 bases at V and 3 bases at J, with 9 bases in the middle. Germline assignment: CDR1 MNHEY and CDR2 SVGAGI.